The following is a T cell receptor (beta chain) sequence with its context. The antigen it binds to is not known. No qualities accompany the bases; no much larger clone lies one base away. This specimen belongs to a study of T cell responses to AZD1222 COVID-19 vaccine (dated by TCRdb to the early 2020s). Regarding the study in general: Because spike-specific TCR depth and breadth did not differ between the two schedules, AZD1222 recipients who got a second dose at roughly 4 weeks were pooled with those who got a second dose at roughly 12 weeks. TCR sequencing covered roughly 230 trial participants: 207 given two doses of AZD1222 and around 25 given two doses of MenACWY control vaccine. Enrollment into the trials was organized by age into subgroups of 18-55, 56-69 and 70-plus years, and those subgroups contained roughly 140, 27 and 60 TCR-sequenced participants, respectively. What the authors observed across the whole study: The 56-69-year group was small, and its depth increase did not reach significance, likely because of low power. Only six AZD1222 recipients were SARS-CoV-2 seropositive at baseline, limiting conclusions about previously exposed vaccinees. After two AZD1222 doses, spike-specific TCR breadth and depth were significantly higher than at day 0 and than in MenACWY recipients. Most participants were white British and females outnumbered males, and the authors suggested that clonal diversity may have been underestimated. CD4 TCRs associated with the vaccine covered the entire spike protein, and the dominant responses were in regions 160-218 and 743-854. Nearly half of unique spike-specific TCRs reportedly recognized epitopes outside regions mutated in the B.1.351 and B.1.1.7 variants. Because no day 14 peak-response samples were available, repertoires were characterized only after the peak T cell response.

The germline V gene supplies CDR1 SGDLS and CDR2 YYNGEE. V was cut back by 3 bases and J by 4 bases, leaving a gap of 17 bases between them. The cysteine opens and the phenylalanine closes a CDR3 of 16 amino acids. Only the CDR3 DNA is retained, 48 bases long and in frame from the first base. What this sample's time point label stands for: baseline before first vaccination. Vaccinee samples came from UK trials COV001 and COV002, including a single-blind randomized controlled phase 2/3 trial of AZD1222 (ChAdOx1 nCoV-19) in healthy adults. Trial participant PBMC samples were collected at day 0 and day 28 after the second dose for TCRbeta chain sequencing. The CDR3 regions of human TCRbeta chains were analyzed by immunosequencing. The original methods were these. TCRs in the repertoires were compared against a reference library of SARS-CoV-2-specific TCRs that had been generated with the MIRA antigen-specificity platform. Breadth was defined as the fraction of unique TCRs that were SARS-CoV-2-associated. Depth was defined as the fraction of total T cells that were SARS-CoV-2-associated. Each spike-specific TCR was assigned to its reactive spike region and to a CD4 or CD8 class using the MIRA data. Log10-transformed breadth and depth values were compared by one-way ANOVA with Sidak's multiple comparisons tests. Imported from immuneACCESS, the table was reduced by TCRdb to in-frame sequences with V and J called. These copies leave out some clones; in studies compared against another copy, an unresolved V gene accounts for under half, and the cause of the remainder is not known. V and J calls and clone size are copied from that table; D and trimming were computed from the DNA. The sample data list more than 95,000 clones, and 85% to 90% of these were observed just once. Around a quarter of the sample comes from the top ten.

The chain is assembled from TRBV9 and TRBJ1-3; TRBD1 is perhaps the D gene, given 5 matching bases. The clonotype originates from an adult in good health. Sequencing was performed on peripheral blood, taken on day 0 of AZD1222 vaccination. The CDR3 corresponds to CASSALLGLSGNTIYF. The DNA is as follows: TGTGCCAGCAGCGCCCTCTTGGGACTTAGCGGAAACACCATATATTTT.